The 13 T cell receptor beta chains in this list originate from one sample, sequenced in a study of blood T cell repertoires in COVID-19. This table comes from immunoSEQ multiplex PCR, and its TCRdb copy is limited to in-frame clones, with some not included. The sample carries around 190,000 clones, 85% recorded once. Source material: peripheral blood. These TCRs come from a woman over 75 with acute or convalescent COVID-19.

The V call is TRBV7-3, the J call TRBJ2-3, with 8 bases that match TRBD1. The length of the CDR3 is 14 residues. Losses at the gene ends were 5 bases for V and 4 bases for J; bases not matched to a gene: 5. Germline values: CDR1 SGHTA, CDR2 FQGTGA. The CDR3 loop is CASSPGQGSDTQYF. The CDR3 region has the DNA TGTGCCAGCAGCCCTGGACAGGGTTCAGATACGCAGTATTTT.

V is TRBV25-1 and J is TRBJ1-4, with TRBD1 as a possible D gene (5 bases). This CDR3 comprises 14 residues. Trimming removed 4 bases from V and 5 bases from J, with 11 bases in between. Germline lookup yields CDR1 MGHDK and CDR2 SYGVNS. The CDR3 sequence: CASSGGASNEKLFF. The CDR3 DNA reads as TGTGCCAGCAGTGGCGGGGCCTCAAATGAAAAACTGTTTTTT.

DNA of the CDR3: TGTGCCAGCAGCAGATTGAACACTGAAGCTTTCTTT. It yields the protein CASSRLNTEAFF. J is TRBJ1-1 and V is TRBV27, with unresolved D. CDR1 is MNHEY and CDR2 is SMNVEV in the germline V gene (reference sequence). The CDR3 loop spans 12 amino acids. Trimming shortened V by 6 bases and J by 0 bases, and 5 bases separated the two germline ends.

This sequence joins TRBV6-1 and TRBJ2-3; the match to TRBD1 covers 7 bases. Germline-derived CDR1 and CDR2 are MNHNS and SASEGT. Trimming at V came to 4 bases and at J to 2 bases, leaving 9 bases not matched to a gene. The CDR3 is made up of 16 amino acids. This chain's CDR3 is CASSVTGYTNTDTQYF. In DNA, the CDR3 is TGTGCCAGCAGTGTGACAGGGTATACGAACACAGATACGCAGTATTTT.

The CDR3: CASNRDSLYNEQFF. CDR3 bases: TGTGCCAGCAACCGGGACTCCCTATACAATGAGCAGTTCTTC. The chain joins TRBV6-6 to TRBJ2-1, with D perhaps TRBD2 (6 bases). This CDR3 has 14 amino acids. The V gene lost 7 bases and the J gene lost 4 bases, with 14 bases spanning the gap. The V gene's germline CDR1 is MNHNY and CDR2 SVGAGI (reference sequence).

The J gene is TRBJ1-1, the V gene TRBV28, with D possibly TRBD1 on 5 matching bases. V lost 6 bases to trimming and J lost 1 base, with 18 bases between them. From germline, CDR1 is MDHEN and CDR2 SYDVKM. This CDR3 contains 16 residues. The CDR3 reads CASRLRGVQPNTEAFF. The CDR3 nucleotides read TGTGCCAGCAGACTTCGGGGGGTACAGCCGAACACTGAAGCTTTCTTT.

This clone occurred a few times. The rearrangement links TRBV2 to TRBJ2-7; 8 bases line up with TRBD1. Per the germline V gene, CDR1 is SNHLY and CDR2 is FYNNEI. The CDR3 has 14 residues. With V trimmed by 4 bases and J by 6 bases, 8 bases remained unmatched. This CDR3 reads CASSVQGAEGEQYF. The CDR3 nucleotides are TGTGCCAGCAGTGTCCAGGGGGCCGAGGGCGAGCAGTACTTC.

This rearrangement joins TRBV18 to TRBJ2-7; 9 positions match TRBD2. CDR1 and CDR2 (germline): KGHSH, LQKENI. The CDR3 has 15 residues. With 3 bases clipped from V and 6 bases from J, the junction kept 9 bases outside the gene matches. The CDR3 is CASSPLAGGVGEQYF. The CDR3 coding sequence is TGTGCCAGCTCACCTCTGGCGGGAGGGGTCGGCGAGCAGTACTTC.

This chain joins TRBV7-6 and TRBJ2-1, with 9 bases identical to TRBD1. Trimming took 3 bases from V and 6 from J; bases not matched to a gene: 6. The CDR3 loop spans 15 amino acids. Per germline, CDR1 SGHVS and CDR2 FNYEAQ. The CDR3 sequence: CASSLRQGGVNEQFF. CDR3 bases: TGTGCCAGCAGCTTGCGACAGGGGGGAGTCAATGAGCAGTTCTTC.

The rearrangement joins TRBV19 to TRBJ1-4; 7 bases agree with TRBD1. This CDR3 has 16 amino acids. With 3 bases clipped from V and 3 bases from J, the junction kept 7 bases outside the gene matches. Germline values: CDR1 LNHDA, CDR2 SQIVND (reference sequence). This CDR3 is CASSMVGGTANEKLFF. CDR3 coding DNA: TGTGCCAGTAGTATGGTAGGGGGCACGGCTAATGAAAAACTGTTTTTT.

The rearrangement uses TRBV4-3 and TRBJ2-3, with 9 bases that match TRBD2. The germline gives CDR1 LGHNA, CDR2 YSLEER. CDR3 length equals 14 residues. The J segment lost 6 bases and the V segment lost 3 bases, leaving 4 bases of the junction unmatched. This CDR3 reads CASSQGLAGDTQYF. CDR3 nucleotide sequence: TGCGCCAGCAGCCAGGGACTAGCAGGGGATACGCAGTATTTT.

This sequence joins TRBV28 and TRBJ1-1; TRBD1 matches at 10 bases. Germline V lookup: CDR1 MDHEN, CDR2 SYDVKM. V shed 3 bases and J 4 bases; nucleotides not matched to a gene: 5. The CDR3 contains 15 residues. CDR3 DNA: TGTGCCAGCAGTTTCGGGGACAGGGGATTCACTGAAGCTTTCTTT. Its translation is CASSFGDRGFTEAFF. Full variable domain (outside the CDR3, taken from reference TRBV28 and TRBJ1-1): DVKVTQSSRYLVKRTGEKVFLECVQDMDHENMFWYRQDPGLGLRLIYFSYDVKMKEKGDIPEGYSVSREKKERFSLILESASTNQTSMYLCASSFGDRGFTEAFFGQGTRLTVV.

This chain's CDR3 is CATSTRTGGKTQPQHF. CDR3 DNA: TGTGCCACCAGCACTCGGACAGGGGGAAAAACTCAGCCCCAGCATTTT. The chain employs TRBV15 and TRBJ1-5; 10 bases are a match to TRBD1. This CDR3 is 16 amino acids long. Germline trimming cut 4 bases from V and 6 bases from J; bases unmatched to any gene: 9. Germline-derived CDR1 and CDR2 are LNHNV and YYDKDF (reference sequence).